Following are 10 T cell receptor beta chains from one sample sequenced in a study of cytomegalovirus exposure and HLA in healthy donors. With 60 Vbeta and 13 Jbeta primers, the PCR was carried out. Clones were read by immunoSEQ multiplex PCR, and TCRdb kept only the in-frame ones, dropping some. Seen here are 200,000 to 250,000 clones, 80% to 90% observed once, and the top ten hold roughly 1%. Material for sequencing was PBMCs. The receptors here all came from a woman aged 18-29 years in good health and CMV-seronegative.

The J gene is TRBJ1-1, the V gene TRBV9, with D tentatively TRBD1 (6 bases). Germline V lookup: CDR1 SGDLS, CDR2 YYNGEE. The CDR3 contains 15 residues. Trimming took 3 bases from V and 0 from J, leaving 12 bases between them. CDR3 amino acids: CASSERGGMNTEAFF. The CDR3 DNA follows: TGTGCCAGCAGCGAGAGGGGGGGCATGAACACTGAAGCTTTCTTT.

This chain joins TRBV15 and TRBJ1-2, with TRBD1 matching 8 bases. V shed 2 bases, J shed 2 bases, and the junction held 1 base outside the gene matches. The CDR3 covers 14 residues. Germline CDR1 LNHNV, CDR2 YYDKDF (reference sequence). The CDR3 is CATSRQGANYGYTF. DNA of the CDR3: TGTGCCACCAGCAGACAGGGGGCGAACTATGGCTACACCTTC.

This rearrangement joins TRBV7-2 to TRBJ1-6, with D unclear. The V and J ends lost 4 bases and 6 bases respectively, with 13 bases between them. The CDR3 spans 15 residues. Germline CDR1 is SGHTA and CDR2 is FQGNSA. CDR3 protein: CASSSGRHTNSPLHF. DNA for the CDR3: TGTGCCAGCAGCTCAGGTAGACACACTAATTCACCCCTCCACTTT.

This sequence joins TRBV4-3 and TRBJ2-2, with 10 bases identical to TRBD1. Germline V gene sequence: CDR1 LGHNA, CDR2 YSLEER. There are 16 residues in the CDR3. V trimming: 3 bases; J trimming: 3 bases; junction bases outside the gene matches: 4. The CDR3 is CASSHRQGAYTGELFF. DNA for the CDR3: TGCGCCAGCAGCCACAGACAGGGGGCTTACACCGGGGAGCTGTTTTTT.

V gene TRBV27 combines with J gene TRBJ2-7, with D tentatively TRBD1 (7 bases). Per germline, CDR1 MNHEY and CDR2 SMNVEV (reference sequence). CDR3 length: 16 amino acids. The germline V and J ends were trimmed by 6 bases and 3 bases, with 21 bases remaining between them. The CDR3 DNA is TGTGCCAGCAGGAGCGGGCCTGGGACAGACCTCTACGAGCAGTACTTC. Amino acids: CASRSGPGTDLYEQYF.

The chain joins TRBV5-4 to TRBJ2-2, with 11 bases matching TRBD1. This CDR3 has 15 residues. J was trimmed by 4 bases and V by 3 bases; bases with no gene match: 2. CDR1 and CDR2 (germline): SGHNT, YYREEE (reference sequence). CDR3 coding DNA: TGTGCCAGCAGCTCGGGACAGGGGGTCACCGGGGAGCTGTTTTTT. Translation gives CASSSGQGVTGELFF.

The chain links TRBV5-1 to TRBJ2-1; TRBD2 aligns across 12 bases. After removal of 7 bases from V and 7 bases from J, the junction contained 6 bases not matched to a gene. The CDR3 runs to 14 residues. The germline V gene has CDR1 SGHRS and CDR2 YFSETQ. The CDR3 is CASDPSGGANEQFF. CDR3 DNA: TGCGCCAGCGACCCTAGCGGGGGGGCAAATGAGCAGTTCTTC.

The gene calls are TRBV9 and TRBJ2-7; D possibly corresponds to TRBD2 (5 bases). Trimming took off 0 bases at V and 4 bases at J, with 14 bases between the two ends. Looked up from germline, CDR1 is SGDLS and CDR2 is YYNGEE. This CDR3 has 15 residues. CDR3 loop: CASSVDRESRYEQYF. CDR3 bases: TGTGCCAGCAGCGTAGACCGGGAAAGTCGTTACGAGCAGTACTTC.

V gene TRBV29-1 combines with J gene TRBJ2-7; no reliable D call. CDR1 is SQVTM and CDR2 is ANQGSEA in the germline V gene. V dropped 1 base and J dropped 3 bases, with 13 bases sitting between them. The CDR3 extends over 14 amino acids. The DNA for the CDR3 is TGCAGCGTTGAAGTCCCCGGAGTCGGCTACGAGCAGTACTTC. Its protein is CSVEVPGVGYEQYF.

V and J are TRBV5-1 and TRBJ1-1, with 9 bases fitting TRBD1. J gave up 7 bases and V 4 bases, and 2 bases lay outside the gene matches. The V gene's germline CDR1 is SGHRS and CDR2 YFSETQ. The CDR3 totals 12 residues. The CDR3 protein is CASSPDRGEAFF. CDR3 bases: TGCGCCAGCAGCCCGGACAGGGGTGAAGCTTTCTTT.